This section outlines one T cell receptor (beta chain) sequence together with its context. The target antigen is unknown. This sample is drawn from a study of cytomegalovirus exposure and HLA in healthy donors. 60 Vbeta and 13 Jbeta primers were used in PCR. Using immunoSEQ multiplex PCR, the repertoire was profiled, and TCRdb retains in-frame clones only, with some absent. The sample records around 140,000 clones, more than 60% being singletons. The study's findings and limits: In vitro checks showed that a few CMV-associated chains really do target CMV antigens. Analyses of presence/absence relied on an assumption of roughly uniform sequencing depth across donors.

Sequences were obtained from PBMCs. This sequence originates from a male donor in good health and CMV-seronegative.

This chain's CDR3 is CASSPSGWGEKLFF. CDR3 nucleotides: TGTGCCAGCAGCCCTTCAGGGTGGGGTGAAAAACTGTTTTTT. The chain employs TRBV5-5 and TRBJ1-4, with a weak D call TRBD1 (5 bases). Deletions cut 4 bases from V and 7 bases from J, with 14 bases between. The CDR3 loop spans 14 amino acids. Germline V gene data show CDR1 as SGHKS and CDR2 as YYEKEE (reference sequence).